Each of the 24 T cell receptor beta chains below was sequenced from the same sample in a study of OX40 agonist ivuxolimab in advanced cancers. TCRdb keeps only in-frame clones here, not all; method: immunoSEQ multiplex PCR. The repertoire holds tens of thousands of clones, with 65% to 90% as singletons. The source was CD4+ or CD8+ T cells sorted from blood, collected in a trial of the OX40 agonist ivuxolimab. These receptors were taken from an adult with an advanced solid tumor such as melanoma, head and neck, liver or kidney cancer.

The rearrangement links TRBV11-2 to TRBJ2-7, with D perhaps matching TRBD1 (6 bases). This CDR3 is 16 amino acids long. Trimming removed 5 bases at V and 3 bases at J, with 20 bases between. Looked up from germline, CDR1 is SGHAT and CDR2 is FQNNGV. CDR3 nucleotides: TGTGCCAGCAGCATTATACCGGGACAAGGCAACTACGAGCAGTACTTC. This translates into CASSIIPGQGNYEQYF.

The V call is TRBV5-8, the J call TRBJ2-5, with a weak D call TRBD2 (6 bases). The DNA end is a closer match to TRBJ2-7, so the J assignment may be wrong. Germline V lookup: CDR1 SGHTS, CDR2 YDEGEE. There are 12 residues in the CDR3. For the CDR3, the DNA is TGTGCCAGCAGCCGGGGGTCCTACGAGCAGTACTTC. Its translation is CASSRGSYEQYF.

The chain combines TRBV9 with TRBJ1-2; 7 positions match TRBD1. The V gene's germline CDR1 is SGDLS and CDR2 YYNGEE. The CDR3 length is 13 residues. Losses at the gene ends were 4 bases for V and 8 bases for J; bases not matched to a gene: 8. CDR3 nucleotide sequence: TGTGCCAGCAGCCGAGACAGGGAAGGAGGCTACACCTTC. Residues: CASSRDREGGYTF.

The chain has TRBV11-2 and TRBJ2-7; D gene uncertain. This CDR3 region has 14 residues. Germline lookup yields CDR1 SGHAT and CDR2 FQNNGV. With 1 base removed from V and 1 base from J, the gap between germline ends came to 8 bases. This chain's CDR3 is CASSLGAGSYEQYF. In DNA form, the CDR3 reads TGTGCCAGCAGCTTAGGGGCCGGATCCTACGAGCAGTACTTC.

V and J are TRBV10-1 and TRBJ2-7, with 11 bases matching TRBD2. This CDR3 contains 15 residues. Per germline, CDR1 WNHNN and CDR2 SYGVQD (reference sequence). Losses at the gene ends were 3 bases for V and 7 bases for J; bases not matched to a gene: 8. The CDR3 DNA follows: TGCGCCAGCAGTGAAACTAGCGGGAGCGGTAAGGAGCAGTACTTC. Translating it yields CASSETSGSGKEQYF.

Here the CDR3 reads CASSLDKLNTEAFF. The DNA for the CDR3 is TGTGCCAGCAGCTTAGACAAGCTGAACACTGAAGCTTTCTTT. V usage is TRBV11-3 and J usage is TRBJ1-1; D remains unclear. Germline values: CDR1 SGHNT, CDR2 YENEEA. This CDR3 is 14 amino acids long. The V gene lost 0 bases and the J gene lost 0 bases, with 5 bases spanning the gap.

The V gene is TRBV6-5, the J gene TRBJ2-7; tentatively, D is TRBD1 (6 bases). The germline gives CDR1 MNHEY, CDR2 SVGAGI. This CDR3 comprises 15 residues. Trimming shortened V by 6 bases and J by 3 bases, and 18 bases separated the two germline ends. The CDR3: CASSQASTGYYEQYF. CDR3 DNA: TGTGCCAGCAGCCAAGCCTCAACAGGGTACTACGAGCAGTACTTC.

This chain links TRBV30 with TRBJ1-1; D remains ambiguous. Germline CDR1 is GTSNPN and CDR2 is SVGIG (reference sequence). This CDR3 has 13 amino acids. V was pared by 0 bases and J by 6 bases, with 11 bases between. In nucleotides, the CDR3 is TGTGCCTGGAGTGTAGGAGCTGGCGCTGAAGCTTTCTTT. Translated: CAWSVGAGAEAFF.

V gene TRBV28 combines with J gene TRBJ1-2; D is undetermined. Germline values: CDR1 MDHEN, CDR2 SYDVKM. The V end was cut by 5 bases, the J end by 7 bases, with 17 bases between. This CDR3 is built from 14 residues. Here the CDR3 DNA reads TGTGCCAGCAGTCCCCGAGTGAAGGGAGTTGGCTACACCTTC. This codes for CASSPRVKGVGYTF.

V and J are TRBV10-1 and TRBJ2-7, with 7 bases that match TRBD1. The junction had 9 bases not matched to a gene; V was cut back by 7 bases and J by 0 bases. Per germline, CDR1 WNHNN and CDR2 SYGVQD (reference sequence). This CDR3 spans 15 amino acids. The CDR3 region is CASIHLDRYSYEQYF. CDR3 in DNA: TGCGCCAGCATTCATCTGGACAGGTACTCCTACGAGCAGTACTTC.

The chain links TRBV6-1 to TRBJ2-3, with TRBD1 identical over 8 bases. The germline V gene encodes CDR1 MNHNS and CDR2 SASEGT. V gave up 4 bases and J gave up 4 bases; unmatched junction bases: 13. The CDR3 covers 17 residues. In DNA, the CDR3 is TGTGCCAGCAGTGCCCTCGCCGGACAGGGCAATGCAGATACGCAGTATTTT. Translated, it gives CASSALAGQGNADTQYF.

This clone was observed at least ten times. This sequence joins TRBV4-2 and TRBJ1-5, with a weak D call TRBD1 (5 bases). Germline CDR1 is LGHNA and CDR2 is YNFKEQ. The CDR3 consists of 14 residues. The V gene lost 5 bases and the J gene lost 6 bases, with 14 bases spanning the gap. The CDR3 region is CASSLAGDGQPQHF. The CDR3 coding sequence is TGTGCCAGCAGCTTGGCCGGGGACGGTCAGCCCCAGCATTTT.

This clone was observed many times. This sample includes further DNA sequences coding for the same CDR3. The genes are TRBV27 and TRBJ1-5; D gene uncertain. Germline CDR1 MNHEY, CDR2 SMNVEV (reference sequence). This CDR3 comprises 14 residues. Between the trimmed V and J ends, which lost 0 bases and 7 bases, there was a span of 10 bases. CDR3 protein: CASSLSGNEQPQHF. The CDR3 nucleotides read TGTGCCAGCAGTTTATCCGGCAATGAACAGCCCCAGCATTTT.

The CDR3 sequence is CASSLTGSNQPQHF. DNA for the CDR3: TGTGCCAGCAGCCTGACAGGGAGCAATCAGCCCCAGCATTTT. The gene calls are TRBV5-5 and TRBJ1-5; 7 bases map to TRBD1. The CDR3 loop spans 14 amino acids. In germline, CDR1 is SGHKS, CDR2 YYEKEE (reference sequence). Trimming cost V 4 bases and J 1 base; bases outside gene matches: 2.

The genes are TRBV6-5 and TRBJ2-7, with no clear D. V was trimmed by 0 bases and J by 4 bases, leaving 7 bases between them. The CDR3 loop spans 13 amino acids. The germline gives CDR1 MNHEY, CDR2 SVGAGI. CDR3 amino acids: CASSYSMGYEQYF. As DNA, the CDR3 is TGTGCCAGCAGTTACTCAATGGGTTACGAGCAGTACTTC.

In this sample, this clone turned up a few times. The chain is built from TRBV30 and TRBJ1-6, with a weak D call TRBD1 (5 bases). V lost 5 bases to trimming and J lost 6 bases, with 14 bases between them. Germline CDR1 and CDR2: GTSNPN and SVGIG (reference sequence). CDR3 length equals 14 residues. The chain's CDR3 is CAWGAGFGNSPLHF. Here the CDR3 DNA reads TGTGCCTGGGGGGCAGGGTTTGGTAATTCACCCCTCCACTTT.

The rearrangement joins TRBV7-9 to TRBJ2-1, with 9 bases matching TRBD1. The ends lost 7 bases at V and 5 bases at J; junction bases unmatched: 12. Per the germline V gene, CDR1 is SEHNR and CDR2 is FQNEAQ (reference sequence). The CDR3 is 16 amino acids. The CDR3 loop reads CASIPPDRGFDNEQFF. CDR3 bases: TGTGCCAGCATCCCCCCCGACAGGGGGTTCGACAATGAGCAGTTCTTC.

This clone was counted a single time. This chain connects TRBV6-5 to TRBJ2-7; TRBD1 aligns across 7 bases. CDR3 length: 13 residues. J was trimmed by 10 bases and V by 7 bases; bases with no gene match: 13. Germline values: CDR1 MNHEY, CDR2 SVGAGI. The CDR3 loop reads CASKIAGQVDQYF. CDR3 DNA: TGTGCCAGCAAAATTGCCGGACAGGTCGACCAGTACTTC.

This clone was seen just once. The V and J genes are TRBV7-9 and TRBJ2-1; 9 bases are shared with TRBD2. V gave up 1 base and J gave up 6 bases; unmatched junction bases: 4. Germline V gives CDR1 SEHNR, CDR2 FQNEAQ (reference sequence). The CDR3 contains 15 residues. CDR3 DNA: TGTGCCAGCAGCTTAGATATAGCGGGAGTCAATGAGCAGTTCTTC. It encodes CASSLDIAGVNEQFF. Filled out from reference TRBV7-9 and TRBJ2-1, the complete variable domain reads DTGVSQNPRHKITKRGQNVTFRCDPISEHNRLYWYRQTLGQGPEFLTYFQNEAQLEKSRLLSDRFSAERPKGSFSTLEIQRTEQGDSAMYLCASSLDIAGVNEQFFGPGTRLTVL.

This chain links TRBV11-2 with TRBJ2-3, with 7 nucleotides matching TRBD2. Germline loops: CDR1 SGHAT, CDR2 FQNNGV. After removal of 8 bases from V and 3 bases from J, the junction contained 5 bases not matched to a gene. CDR3 size: 13 residues. The CDR3 sequence: CASLASGTDTQYF. In nucleotides, the CDR3 is TGTGCCAGCTTGGCTAGCGGTACAGATACGCAGTATTTT.

The chain recombines TRBV7-9 with TRBJ2-1; 7 bases align to TRBD2. This CDR3 is 17 amino acids long. CDR1 and CDR2 (germline): SEHNR, FQNEAQ (reference sequence). V shed 5 bases and J 6 bases; nucleotides not matched to a gene: 16. CDR3 region: CASSVERGAATSNEQFF. CDR3 coding DNA: TGTGCCAGCAGCGTAGAGCGGGGTGCGGCAACTTCCAATGAGCAGTTCTTC.

The chain uses TRBV29-1 and TRBJ2-1; 9 bases align to TRBD1. Germline V gene data show CDR1 as SQVTM and CDR2 as ANQGSEA. The CDR3 covers 17 residues. V was clipped by 0 bases and J by 4 bases; unmatched bases: 10. The CDR3 is CSVEDSPGQGRYNEQFF. DNA of the CDR3: TGCAGCGTTGAAGATTCCCCTGGACAGGGGCGTTACAATGAGCAGTTCTTC.

The chain joins TRBV6-5 to TRBJ2-7; D is possibly TRBD2 (5 bases). Germline loops: CDR1 MNHEY, CDR2 SVGAGI. The CDR3 spans 13 residues. Trimming removed 0 bases at V and 6 bases at J, with 9 bases between. The CDR3 nucleotides read TGTGCCAGCAGTTACTCTGCACTAGGCGAGCAGTACTTC. Its translation: CASSYSALGEQYF.

The J gene is TRBJ2-7, the V gene TRBV29-1; D is perhaps TRBD1 (6 bases). V was pared by 3 bases and J by 6 bases, with 9 bases between. The CDR3 covers 11 residues. CDR1 and CDR2 from the germline V gene are SQVTM and ANQGSEA. Here the CDR3 reads CSVDGGFEQYF. CDR3 in DNA: TGCAGCGTTGATGGGGGCTTCGAGCAGTACTTC.